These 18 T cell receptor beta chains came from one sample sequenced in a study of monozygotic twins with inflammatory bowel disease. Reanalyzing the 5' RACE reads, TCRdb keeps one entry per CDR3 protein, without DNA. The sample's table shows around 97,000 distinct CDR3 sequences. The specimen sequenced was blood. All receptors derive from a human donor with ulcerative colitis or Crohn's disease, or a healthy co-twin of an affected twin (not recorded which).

CDR3 residues: CASSLRILREPSNEQFF. V and J are TRBV27 and TRBJ2-1. Germline-derived CDR1 and CDR2 are MNHEY and SMNVEV (reference sequence). CDR3 size: 17 residues.

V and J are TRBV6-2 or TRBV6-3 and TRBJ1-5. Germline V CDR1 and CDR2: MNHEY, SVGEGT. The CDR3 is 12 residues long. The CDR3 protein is CASNIRGQPQHF.

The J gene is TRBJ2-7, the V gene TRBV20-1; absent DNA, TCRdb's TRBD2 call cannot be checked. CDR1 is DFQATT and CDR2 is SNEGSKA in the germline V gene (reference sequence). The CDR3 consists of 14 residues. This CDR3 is CSARRSGGAYEQYF.

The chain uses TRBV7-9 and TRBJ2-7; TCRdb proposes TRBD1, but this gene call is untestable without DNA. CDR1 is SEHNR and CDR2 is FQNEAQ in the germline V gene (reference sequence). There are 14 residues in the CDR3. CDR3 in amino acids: CASSQGQRTYEQYF. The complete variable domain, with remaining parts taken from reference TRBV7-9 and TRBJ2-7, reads DTGVSQNPRHKITKRGQNVTFRCDPISEHNRLYWYRQTLGQGPEFLTYFQNEAQLEKSRLLSDRFSAERPKGSFSTLEIQRTEQGDSAMYLCASSQGQRTYEQYFGPGTRLTVT.

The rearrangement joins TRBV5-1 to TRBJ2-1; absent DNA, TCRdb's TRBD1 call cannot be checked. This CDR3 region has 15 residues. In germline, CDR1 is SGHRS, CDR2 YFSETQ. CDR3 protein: CASSSEGPGQGLLFF.

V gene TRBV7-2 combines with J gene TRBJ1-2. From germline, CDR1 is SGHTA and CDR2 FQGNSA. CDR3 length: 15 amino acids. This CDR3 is CASSLASGGSYGYTF.

CDR3 sequence: CASSQDFGGEQYF. The chain recombines TRBV3-1 with TRBJ2-7; TCRdb calls TRBD2, which cannot be checked without DNA. The CDR3 is 13 residues long. CDR1 is LGHDT and CDR2 is YNNKEL in the germline V gene (reference sequence).

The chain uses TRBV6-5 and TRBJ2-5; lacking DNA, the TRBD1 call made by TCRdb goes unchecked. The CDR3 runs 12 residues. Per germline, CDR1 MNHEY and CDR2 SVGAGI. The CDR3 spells CASSYPGETQYF.

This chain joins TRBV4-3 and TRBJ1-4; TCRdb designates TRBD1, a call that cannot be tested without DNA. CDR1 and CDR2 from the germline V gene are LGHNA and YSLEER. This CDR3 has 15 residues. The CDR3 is CASSQVTDAREKLFF.

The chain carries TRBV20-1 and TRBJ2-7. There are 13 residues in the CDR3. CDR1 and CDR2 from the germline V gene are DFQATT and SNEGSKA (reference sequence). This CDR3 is CSARTPSSYERYF.

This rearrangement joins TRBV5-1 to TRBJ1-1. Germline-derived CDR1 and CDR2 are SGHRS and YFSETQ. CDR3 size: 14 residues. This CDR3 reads CASSLLSTNTEAFF.

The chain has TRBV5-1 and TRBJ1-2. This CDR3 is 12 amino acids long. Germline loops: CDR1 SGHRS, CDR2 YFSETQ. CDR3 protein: CASSGQNYGYTF.

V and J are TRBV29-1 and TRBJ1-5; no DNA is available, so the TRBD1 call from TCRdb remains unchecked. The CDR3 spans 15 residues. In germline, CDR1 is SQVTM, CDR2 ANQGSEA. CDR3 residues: CSVGRGTGGDQPQHF. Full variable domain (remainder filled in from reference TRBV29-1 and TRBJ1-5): SAVISQKPSRDICQRGTSLTIQCQVDSQVTMMFWYRQQPGQSLTLIATANQGSEATYESGFVIDKFPISRPNLTFSTLTVSNMSPEDSSIYLCSVGRGTGGDQPQHFGDGTRLSIL.

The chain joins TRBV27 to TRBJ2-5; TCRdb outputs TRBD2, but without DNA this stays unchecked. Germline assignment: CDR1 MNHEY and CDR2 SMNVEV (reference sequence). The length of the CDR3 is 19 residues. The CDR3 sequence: CASSPDPSGTSGEWETQYF.

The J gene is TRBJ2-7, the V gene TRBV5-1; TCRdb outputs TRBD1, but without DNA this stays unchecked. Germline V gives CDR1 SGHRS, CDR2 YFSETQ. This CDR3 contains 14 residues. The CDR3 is CASSLGGEVYEQYF.

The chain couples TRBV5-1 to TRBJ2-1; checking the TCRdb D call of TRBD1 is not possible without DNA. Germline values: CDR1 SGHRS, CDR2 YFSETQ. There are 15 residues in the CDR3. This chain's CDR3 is CASSLGVPTYNEQFF.

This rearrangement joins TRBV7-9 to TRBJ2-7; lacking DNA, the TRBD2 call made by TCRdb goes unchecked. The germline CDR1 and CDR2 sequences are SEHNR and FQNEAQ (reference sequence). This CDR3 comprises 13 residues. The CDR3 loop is CASSATIADEQYF.

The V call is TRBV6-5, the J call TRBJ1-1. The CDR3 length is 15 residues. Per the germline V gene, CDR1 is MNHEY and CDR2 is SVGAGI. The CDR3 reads CASSYNPILSSEAFF.